The present T cell receptor (beta chain) was sequenced within a study of blood T cell repertoires in COVID-19. The wider study: The origin of the acute and convalescent COVID-19 samples was the United States, Italy and Spain. PBMCs, B-cell-depleted T cells, or T cells provided the cDNA or gDNA that made up the material.

There are 15 residues in the CDR3. V lost 5 bases, J lost 5 bases, and 6 bases stayed unmatched. In germline, CDR1 is MNHEY, CDR2 SVGAGI. Authors' analysis steps: Reference gene primer amplification gave estimated nucleated cell counts. TCRdb keeps only in-frame clones here, not all; method: immunoSEQ multiplex PCR. D and trimming come from the DNA, and the V and J calls and clone size come from that table. The table has approximately 200,000 clones, about 80% seen once. The chain combines TRBV6-5 with TRBJ2-5; TRBD2 aligns across 12 bases. Sequencing used peripheral blood. The TCR sequence derives from a human donor with acute or convalescent COVID-19. The donor label of this sample is uncertain. Here the CDR3 DNA reads TGTGCCAGCAGTCTAGCGGGAGGGCCCGGGGAGACCCAGTACTTC. Residues: CASSLAGGPGETQYF.